These 23 T cell receptor beta chains share one sample of origin, sequenced in a study of cytomegalovirus exposure and HLA in healthy donors. The PCR used 60 Vbeta and 13 Jbeta primers. Libraries were prepared by immunoSEQ multiplex PCR; TCRdb keeps only in-frame clonotypes and omits some of them. The repertoire consists of around 150,000 clones, with roughly four fifths occurring once and the leading ten covering over 1.1%. The source material was PBMCs. These receptors were obtained from a man aged 60 to 69 in good health and CMV-seronegative.

This clone was observed a handful of times. As DNA, the CDR3 is TGTGCCAGTTTGGGGGACAGGGGAGACGAGCAGTACTTC. Protein: CASLGDRGDEQYF. The chain uses TRBV28 and TRBJ2-7; 10 bases match TRBD1. V shed 9 bases, J shed 5 bases, and the junction held 7 bases outside the gene matches. This CDR3 has 13 amino acids. Germline assignment: CDR1 MDHEN and CDR2 SYDVKM.

The chain carries TRBV6-1 and TRBJ1-4, with unresolved D. Deletions cut 6 bases from V and 8 bases from J, with 19 bases between. CDR1 is MNHNS, CDR2 SASEGT, per germline. This CDR3 is built from 15 residues. As DNA, the CDR3 is TGTGCCAGCAGCCCAAACGGAGGGTTAGGAGAAAAACTGTTTTTT. It codes for CASSPNGGLGEKLFF.

This rearrangement joins TRBV7-2 to TRBJ2-7, with 8 bases identical to TRBD1. Germline V gene lookup returns CDR1 SGHTA and CDR2 FQGNSA. Trimming at V came to 5 bases and at J to 2 bases, leaving 5 bases not matched to a gene. This CDR3 contains 14 residues. CDR3 DNA sequence: TGTGCCAGCAGCCGAGACAGGGGAGCCTACGAGCAGTACTTC. This sequence encodes CASSRDRGAYEQYF.

The gene calls are TRBV7-9 and TRBJ2-7; possible D gene TRBD1, 5 bases. CDR1 SEHNR and CDR2 FQNEAQ come from the germline V gene (reference sequence). Trimming took 2 bases from V and 1 from J, leaving 9 bases between them. The CDR3 has 14 residues. DNA of the CDR3: TGTGCCAGCAGCTTATTGGGGCAGTCCTACGAGCAGTACTTC. This encodes CASSLLGQSYEQYF.

The chain has TRBV5-1 and TRBJ2-4, with 8 bases lining up with TRBD1. J lost 5 bases, V lost 2 bases, and 6 bases had no gene match. Germline V gives CDR1 SGHRS, CDR2 YFSETQ. There are 15 residues in the CDR3. CDR3 residues: CASSLNRGMENIQYF. CDR3 sequence (DNA): TGCGCCAGCAGCTTAAACAGGGGGATGGAAAACATTCAGTACTTC.

The chain carries TRBV7-3 and TRBJ2-3, with TRBD1 matching over 9 bases. CDR1 is SGHTA, CDR2 FQGTGA, per germline. This CDR3 has 15 residues. The trim removed 5 bases at V and 2 bases at J, leaving 5 bases unmatched. The CDR3, as DNA: TGTGCCAGCAGCGCCCAACAGGGGGCCACAGATACGCAGTATTTT. The encoded protein is CASSAQQGATDTQYF.

The chain recombines TRBV15 with TRBJ1-1, with 8 bases lining up with TRBD1. With 0 bases clipped from V and 5 bases from J, the junction kept 14 bases outside the gene matches. This CDR3 has 18 amino acids. The germline CDR1 and CDR2 sequences are LNHNV and YYDKDF (reference sequence). The DNA for the CDR3 is TGTGCCACCAGCAGAGATCTGGCAACAGGGGGGCAGGGGACTGAAGCTTTCTTT. It is translated as CATSRDLATGGQGTEAFF.

V is TRBV29-1 and J is TRBJ2-1, with 8 bases fitting TRBD2. The CDR3 sequence is 13 residues long. Germline loops: CDR1 SQVTM, CDR2 ANQGSEA. J was trimmed by 4 bases and V by 4 bases; bases with no gene match: 3. CDR3 nucleotides: TGCAGCGTTGTCGGGGGGGAATACAATGAGCAGTTCTTC. This translates into CSVVGGEYNEQFF.

This clone came up a few times. The V gene is TRBV11-3, the J gene TRBJ2-5, with D possibly being TRBD1 (5 bases). This CDR3 has 14 residues. V was clipped by 4 bases and J by 2 bases, with 11 bases between them. Germline-derived CDR1 and CDR2 are SGHNT and YENEEA. The CDR3 loop reads CASSSDSFQETQYF. In nucleotides, the CDR3 is TGTGCCAGCAGCTCCGACAGTTTTCAAGAGACCCAGTACTTC.

This clone was seen just once. This chain links TRBV4-1 with TRBJ1-2, with D possibly TRBD1 on 6 matching bases. There are 19 residues in the CDR3. The germline V and J ends were trimmed by 0 bases and 4 bases, with 24 bases remaining between them. The germline V gene encodes CDR1 MGHRA and CDR2 YSYEKL. CDR3 loop: CASSQETGRQVLGFYGYTF. CDR3 nucleotides: TGCGCCAGCAGCCAAGAAACGGGCAGACAGGTCTTGGGATTCTATGGCTACACCTTC.

The gene calls are TRBV10-3 and TRBJ2-2; D might be TRBD2 (5 bases). Germline V gene sequence: CDR1 ENHRY, CDR2 SYGVKD. The CDR3 runs to 15 residues. V was pared by 7 bases and J by 0 bases, with 12 bases between. CDR3 nucleotides: TGTGCCATCACTCCGGACTCGGCGAACACCGGGGAGCTGTTTTTT. Its protein is CAITPDSANTGELFF.

This chain links TRBV7-2 with TRBJ2-2; 13 nucleotides agree with TRBD2. With 5 bases clipped from V and 4 bases from J, the junction kept 13 bases outside the gene matches. The CDR3 has 19 amino acids. From germline, CDR1 is SGHTA and CDR2 FQGNSA. CDR3 protein: CASSKGAGTSGTGTGELFF. The CDR3 DNA follows: TGTGCCAGCAGCAAAGGCGCCGGGACTAGCGGGACGGGCACCGGGGAGCTGTTTTTT.

In this sample, this clone turned up a few times. V and J are TRBV11-2 and TRBJ1-2; D uncertain. The V gene lost 0 bases and the J gene lost 4 bases, with 12 bases spanning the gap. Germline CDR1 reads SGHAT; CDR2 reads FQNNGV. The CDR3 totals 15 residues. CDR3: CASSLDRWQIYGYTF. In nucleotides, the CDR3 is TGTGCCAGCAGCTTAGATCGCTGGCAGATCTATGGCTACACCTTC.

CDR3 protein: CATQVEAGLYNEQFF. As DNA, the CDR3 is TGCGCCACCCAGGTCGAAGCGGGGCTTTACAATGAGCAGTTCTTC. The chain is built from TRBV5-1 and TRBJ2-1; 7 nucleotides agree with TRBD2. The CDR3 spans 15 residues. With 9 bases clipped from V and 4 bases from J, the junction kept 13 bases outside the gene matches. CDR1 and CDR2 (germline): SGHRS, YFSETQ. Drawing the rest from reference TRBV5-1 and TRBJ2-1, the complete variable domain is KAGVTQTPRYLIKTRGQQVTLSCSPISGHRSVSWYQQTPGQGLQFLFEYFSETQRNKGNFPGRFSGRQFSNSRSEMNVSTLELGDSALYLCATQVEAGLYNEQFFGPGTRLTVL.

In this sample, this clone turned up once. The J gene is TRBJ2-7, the V gene TRBV6-6, with 9 bases lining up with TRBD2. Losses at the gene ends were 4 bases for V and 2 bases for J; bases not matched to a gene: 9. Germline lookup yields CDR1 MNHNY and CDR2 SVGAGI (reference sequence). CDR3 length: 16 amino acids. For the CDR3, the DNA is TGTGCCAGCAGTTCTATAGCGGGAGCGGGAACCTACGAGCAGTACTTC. It encodes CASSSIAGAGTYEQYF.

This chain uses TRBV7-2 with TRBJ2-7, with TRBD2 identical over 9 bases. The length of the CDR3 is 14 residues. Germline V CDR1 and CDR2: SGHTA, FQGNSA. V trimming: 5 bases; J trimming: 5 bases; junction bases outside the gene matches: 7. This CDR3 reads CASSPQAGGHEQYF. In DNA, the CDR3 is TGTGCCAGCAGCCCCCAAGCGGGAGGTCACGAGCAGTACTTC. Complete variable domain (other parts from reference TRBV7-2 and TRBJ2-7): GAGVSQSPSNKVTEKGKDVELRCDPISGHTALYWYRQSLGQGLEFLIYFQGNSAPDKSGLPSDRFSAERTGGSVSTLTIQRTQQEDSAVYLCASSPQAGGHEQYFGPGTRLTVT.

The J gene is TRBJ2-2, the V gene TRBV29-1; TRBD2 agrees at 10 bases. The length of the CDR3 is 15 residues. After removal of 5 bases from V and 2 bases from J, the junction contained 5 bases not matched to a gene. CDR1 is SQVTM and CDR2 is ANQGSEA in the germline V gene. As DNA, the CDR3 is TGCAGCGTTAGATGGACTAGCGGAAACACCGGGGAGCTGTTTTTT. Translating it yields CSVRWTSGNTGELFF.

The chain combines TRBV30 with TRBJ1-6; a possible D gene is TRBD1 (5 bases). V was clipped by 1 base and J by 7 bases, with 20 bases between them. CDR3 length: 17 amino acids. The germline V gene encodes CDR1 GTSNPN and CDR2 SVGIG (reference sequence). CDR3 protein: CAWSGPRDFLTNSPLHF. The DNA of the CDR3 is TGTGCCTGGAGTGGCCCCAGGGATTTTCTTACCAATTCACCCCTCCACTTT. Together with reference TRBV30 and TRBJ1-6, the CDR3 gives the full variable domain: SQTIHQWPATLVQPVGSPLSLECTVEGTSNPNLYWYRQAAGRGLQLLFYSVGIGQISSEVPQNLSASRPQDRQFILSSKKLLLSDSGFYLCAWSGPRDFLTNSPLHFGNGTRLTVT.

The genes are TRBV7-8 and TRBJ2-7; TRBD1 matches at 8 bases. CDR1 and CDR2 from the germline V gene are SGHVS and FQNEAQ. The ends lost 5 bases at V and 7 bases at J; junction bases unmatched: 10. This CDR3 is 14 amino acids long. CDR3 protein: CASSLGQGQGEQYF. The CDR3 DNA is TGTGCCAGCAGCCTTGGACAGGGTCAGGGAGAGCAGTACTTC.

The chain uses TRBV5-1 and TRBJ2-5; TRBD1 agrees at 10 bases. The CDR3 spans 13 residues. The germline gives CDR1 SGHRS, CDR2 YFSETQ. J lost 4 bases, V lost 5 bases, and 2 bases had no gene match. In DNA, the CDR3 is TGCGCCAGCAGGACAGGGGGCGTAGAGACCCAGTACTTC. Residues: CASRTGGVETQYF.

The chain joins TRBV7-6 to TRBJ2-7, with D possibly TRBD1 on 6 matching bases. Germline lookup yields CDR1 SGHVS and CDR2 FNYEAQ. The CDR3 consists of 14 residues. Between the trimmed V and J ends, which lost 5 bases and 2 bases, there was a span of 13 bases. The CDR3 loop reads CASSPKDSAYEQYF. CDR3 coding DNA: TGTGCCAGCAGCCCGAAGGACAGCGCCTACGAGCAGTACTTC.

This chain links TRBV4-1 with TRBJ1-2, with TRBD1 matching 12 bases. The J segment lost 8 bases and the V segment lost 3 bases, leaving 10 bases of the junction unmatched. Germline V gene data show CDR1 as MGHRA and CDR2 as YSYEKL. This CDR3 contains 16 residues. Written as DNA, the CDR3 is TGCGCCAGCAGCCACATGACCCGGGACAGGGGGCCGGGCTACACCTTC. Its translation: CASSHMTRDRGPGYTF.

The J gene is TRBJ2-1, the V gene TRBV6-5, with TRBD1 matching 7 bases. Germline CDR1 is MNHEY and CDR2 is SVGAGI. The junction had 6 bases not matched to a gene; V was cut back by 2 bases and J by 14 bases. The CDR3 length is 12 residues. This CDR3 is CASSYRGTEEFF. In DNA, the CDR3 is TGTGCCAGCAGTTACCGTGGGACAGAAGAGTTCTTC.